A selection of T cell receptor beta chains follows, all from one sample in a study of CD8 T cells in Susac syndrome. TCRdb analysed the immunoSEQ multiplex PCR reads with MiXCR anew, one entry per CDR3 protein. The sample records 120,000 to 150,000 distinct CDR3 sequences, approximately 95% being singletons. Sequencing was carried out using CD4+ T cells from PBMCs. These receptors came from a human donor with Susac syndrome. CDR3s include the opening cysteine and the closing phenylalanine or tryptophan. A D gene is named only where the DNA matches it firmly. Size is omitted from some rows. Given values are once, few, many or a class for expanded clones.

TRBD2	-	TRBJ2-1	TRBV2	TGTGCCAGCAGGGCGGGACTACTAGACAATGAGCAGTTCTTC	CASRAGLLDNEQFF
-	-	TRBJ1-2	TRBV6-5	TGTGCCAGCACCGGGGCGGGTGGGTTTGGCTACACCTTC	CASTGAGGFGYTF
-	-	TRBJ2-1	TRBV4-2	TGTGCCAGCAGCCAAGAAGGGCGCAGGGGCAGTAATGAGCAGTTCTTC	CASSQEGRRGSNEQFF
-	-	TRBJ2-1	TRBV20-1	TGCAGTGCTAGAGGGGGAATATACAATGAGCAGTTCTTC	CSARGGIYNEQFF
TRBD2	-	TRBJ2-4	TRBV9	TGTGCCAGCAGGGACGCTAGCGGTGATCAGTACTTC	CASRDASGDQYF
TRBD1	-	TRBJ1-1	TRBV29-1	TGCAGCGTCGACGACGGGACAGGCGGAACTGAAGCTTTCTTT	CSVDDGTGGTEAFF
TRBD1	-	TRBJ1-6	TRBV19	TGTGCCAGTAGTATAAGACGACAGGGTGACGGATCACCCCTCCACTTT	CASSIRRQGDGSPLHF
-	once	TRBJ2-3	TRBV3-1	TGTGCCAGCAGCCAAGCAAATACGCAGTATTTT	CASSQANTQYF
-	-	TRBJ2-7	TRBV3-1	TGTGCCAGCAGCCAAGTGCCAACCGCTGCCTACGAGCAGTACTTC	CASSQVPTAAYEQYF
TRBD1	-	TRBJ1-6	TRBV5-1	TGCGCCAGCAGCCAGGGGGGCGGATCTAATTCACCCCTCCACTTT	CASSQGGGSNSPLHF
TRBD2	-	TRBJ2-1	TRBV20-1	TGCAGTGCTAGAAAGGGACTAGTATACAATGAGCAGTTCTTC	CSARKGLVYNEQFF
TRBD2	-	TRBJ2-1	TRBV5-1	TGCGCCACTCAACTAGCGGGAGGTGAGAATGAGCAGTTCTTC	CATQLAGGENEQFF
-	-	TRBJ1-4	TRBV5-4	TGTGCCAGCAGCTACGGCCAGAACCATGAAAAACTGTTTTTT	CASSYGQNHEKLFF
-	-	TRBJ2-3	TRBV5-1	TGCGCCAGCGCCTTTTTCGATACGCAGTATTTT	CASAFFDTQYF
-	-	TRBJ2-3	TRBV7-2	TGTGCCAGCCCTAGAGCTCGCACAGATACGCAGTATTTT	CASPRARTDTQYF
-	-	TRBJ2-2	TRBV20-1	TGCAGTGCTAAACCGGGGTATACCGGGGAGCTGTTTTTT	CSAKPGYTGELFF
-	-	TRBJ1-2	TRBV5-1	TGCGCCAGCAGCTCCGTGGGGGGCGACTATGGCTACACCTTC	CASSSVGGDYGYTF